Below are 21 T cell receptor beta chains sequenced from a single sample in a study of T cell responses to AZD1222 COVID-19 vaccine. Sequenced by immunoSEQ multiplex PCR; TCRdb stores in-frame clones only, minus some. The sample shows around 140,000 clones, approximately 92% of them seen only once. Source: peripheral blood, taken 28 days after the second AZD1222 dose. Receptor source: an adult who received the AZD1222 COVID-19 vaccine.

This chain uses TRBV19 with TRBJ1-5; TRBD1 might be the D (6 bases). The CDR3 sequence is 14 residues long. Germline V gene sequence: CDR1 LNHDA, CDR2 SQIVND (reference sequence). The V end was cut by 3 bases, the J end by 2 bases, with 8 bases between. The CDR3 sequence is CASSIRTGNQPQHF. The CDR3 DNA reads TGTGCCAGTAGTATCCGGACAGGCAATCAGCCCCAGCATTTT.

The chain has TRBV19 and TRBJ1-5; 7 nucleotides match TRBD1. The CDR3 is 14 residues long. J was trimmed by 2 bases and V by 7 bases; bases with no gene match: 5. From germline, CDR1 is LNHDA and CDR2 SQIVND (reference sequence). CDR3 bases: TGTGCCAGTACCAATGACAGGGGCAATCAGCCCCAGCATTTT. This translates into CASTNDRGNQPQHF.

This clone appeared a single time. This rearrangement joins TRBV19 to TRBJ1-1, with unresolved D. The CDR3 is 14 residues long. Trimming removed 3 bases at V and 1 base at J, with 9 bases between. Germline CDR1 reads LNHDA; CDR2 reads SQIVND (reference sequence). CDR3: CASSMGSPNTEAFF. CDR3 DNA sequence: TGTGCCAGTAGTATGGGCAGCCCGAACACTGAAGCTTTCTTT.

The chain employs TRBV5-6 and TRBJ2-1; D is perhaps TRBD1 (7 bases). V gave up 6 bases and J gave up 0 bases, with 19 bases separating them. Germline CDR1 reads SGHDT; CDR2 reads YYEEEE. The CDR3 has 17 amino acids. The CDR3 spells CASIGRGEGSSYNEQFF. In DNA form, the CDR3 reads TGTGCCAGCATCGGCAGGGGGGAAGGGAGCTCCTACAATGAGCAGTTCTTC.

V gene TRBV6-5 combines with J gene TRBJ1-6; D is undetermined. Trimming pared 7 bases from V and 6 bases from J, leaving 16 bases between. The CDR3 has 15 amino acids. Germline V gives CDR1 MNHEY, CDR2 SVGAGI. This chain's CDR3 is CASKESRAFNSPLHF. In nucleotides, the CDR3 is TGTGCCAGCAAGGAAAGCCGGGCCTTTAATTCACCCCTCCACTTT.

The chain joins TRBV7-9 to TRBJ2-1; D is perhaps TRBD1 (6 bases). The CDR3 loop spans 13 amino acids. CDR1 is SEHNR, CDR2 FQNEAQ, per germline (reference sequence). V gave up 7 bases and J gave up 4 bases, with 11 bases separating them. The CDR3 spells CASNRGMYNEQFF. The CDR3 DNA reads TGTGCCAGCAATAGGGGGATGTACAATGAGCAGTTCTTC.

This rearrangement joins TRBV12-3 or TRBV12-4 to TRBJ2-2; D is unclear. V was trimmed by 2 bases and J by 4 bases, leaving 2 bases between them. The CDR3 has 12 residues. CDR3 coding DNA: TGTGCCAGCAGTTTATTCACCGGGGAGCTGTTTTTT. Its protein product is CASSLFTGELFF.

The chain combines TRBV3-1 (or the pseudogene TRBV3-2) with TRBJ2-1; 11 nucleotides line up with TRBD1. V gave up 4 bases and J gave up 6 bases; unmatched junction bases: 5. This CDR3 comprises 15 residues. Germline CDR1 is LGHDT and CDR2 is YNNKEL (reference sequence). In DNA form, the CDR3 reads TGTGCCAGCAGCCTTGGGACAGGGGGGGGCAATGAGCAGTTCTTC. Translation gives CASSLGTGGGNEQFF.

CDR3 protein: CASSAPLAGGYEQFF. CDR3 sequence (DNA): TGTGCCAGCAGCGCCCCACTAGCGGGAGGTTATGAGCAGTTCTTC. J is TRBJ2-1 and V is TRBV9; TRBD2 matches at 12 bases. The V and J ends lost 3 bases and 8 bases, in that order; junction bases with no gene match: 6. This CDR3 spans 15 amino acids. The germline V gene has CDR1 SGDLS and CDR2 YYNGEE.

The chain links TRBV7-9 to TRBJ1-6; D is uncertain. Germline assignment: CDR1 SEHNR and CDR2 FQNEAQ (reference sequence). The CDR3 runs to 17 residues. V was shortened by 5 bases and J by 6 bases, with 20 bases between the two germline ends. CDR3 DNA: TGTGCCAGCAGCCCTTACCTCAGCGAAATCGTTAATTCACCCCTCCACTTT. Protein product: CASSPYLSEIVNSPLHF.

The DNA for the CDR3 is TGTGCCAGCACCCCCCTGACTAGCGGGAGTAATGAGCAGTTCTTC. Amino acid sequence: CASTPLTSGSNEQFF. The V and J genes are TRBV6-2 or TRBV6-3 and TRBJ2-1, with 12 bases lining up with TRBD2. V lost 7 bases to trimming and J lost 7 bases; unmatched junction nucleotides: 8. The CDR3 is 15 residues long. CDR1 is MNHEY, CDR2 SVGEGT, per germline.

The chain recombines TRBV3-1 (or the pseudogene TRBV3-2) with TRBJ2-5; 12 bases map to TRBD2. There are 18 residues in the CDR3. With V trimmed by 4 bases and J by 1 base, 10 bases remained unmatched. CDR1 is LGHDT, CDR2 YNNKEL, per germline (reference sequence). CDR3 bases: TGTGCCAGCAGCCCCCGGACTAGCGGGGATACCAGCCAAGAGACCCAGTACTTC. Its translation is CASSPRTSGDTSQETQYF.

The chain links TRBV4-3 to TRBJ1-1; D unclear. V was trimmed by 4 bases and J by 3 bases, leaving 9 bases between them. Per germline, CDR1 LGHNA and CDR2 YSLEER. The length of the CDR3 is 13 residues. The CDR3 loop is CASSPDGDTEAFF. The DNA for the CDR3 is TGCGCCAGCAGCCCCGACGGAGACACTGAAGCTTTCTTT.

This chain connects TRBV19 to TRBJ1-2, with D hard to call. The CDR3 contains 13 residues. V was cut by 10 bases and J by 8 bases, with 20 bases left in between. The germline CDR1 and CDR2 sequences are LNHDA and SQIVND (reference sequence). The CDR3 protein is CATKQWSSGGYTF. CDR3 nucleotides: TGTGCCACCAAACAGTGGAGCAGCGGCGGCTACACCTTC.

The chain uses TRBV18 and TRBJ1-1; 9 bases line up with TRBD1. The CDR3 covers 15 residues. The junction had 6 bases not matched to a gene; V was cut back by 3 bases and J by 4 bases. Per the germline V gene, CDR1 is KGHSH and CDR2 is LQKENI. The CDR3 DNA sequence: TGTGCCAGCTCACCCGCACAGGGGGCTTTCACTGAAGCTTTCTTT. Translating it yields CASSPAQGAFTEAFF.

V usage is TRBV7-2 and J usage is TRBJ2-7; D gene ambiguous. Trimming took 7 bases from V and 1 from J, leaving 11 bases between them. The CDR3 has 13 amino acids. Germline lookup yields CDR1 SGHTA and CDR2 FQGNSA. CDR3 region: CASNHYLSYEQYF. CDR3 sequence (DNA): TGTGCCAGCAACCACTACCTGTCCTACGAGCAGTACTTC.

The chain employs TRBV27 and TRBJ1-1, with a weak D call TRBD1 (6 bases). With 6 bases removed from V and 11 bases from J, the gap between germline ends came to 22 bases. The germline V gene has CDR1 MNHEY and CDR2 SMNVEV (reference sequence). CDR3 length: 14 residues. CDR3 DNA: TGTGCCAGCAGGTCATCCGGGACATACGGGAGGGCTTTCTTT. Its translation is CASRSSGTYGRAFF.

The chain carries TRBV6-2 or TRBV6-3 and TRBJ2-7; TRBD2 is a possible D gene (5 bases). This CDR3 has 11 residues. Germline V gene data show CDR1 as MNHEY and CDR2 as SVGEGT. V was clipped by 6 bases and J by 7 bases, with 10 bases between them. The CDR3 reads CASSHGGEQYV. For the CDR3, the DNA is TGTGCCAGCAGCCACGGAGGAGAGCAGTACGTC.

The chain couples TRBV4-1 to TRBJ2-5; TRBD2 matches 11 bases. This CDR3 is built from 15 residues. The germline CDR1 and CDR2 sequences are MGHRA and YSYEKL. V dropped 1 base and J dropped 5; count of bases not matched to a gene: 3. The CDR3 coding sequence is TGCGCCAGCAGCCAAGGCCTAGCGGGAGGTGAGACCCAGTACTTC. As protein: CASSQGLAGGETQYF.

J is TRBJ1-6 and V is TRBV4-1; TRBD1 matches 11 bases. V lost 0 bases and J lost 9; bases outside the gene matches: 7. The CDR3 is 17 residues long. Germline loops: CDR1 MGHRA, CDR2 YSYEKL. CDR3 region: CASSQEVVGTGGSPLHF. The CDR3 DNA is TGCGCCAGCAGCCAAGAAGTAGTAGGGACAGGGGGTTCACCCCTCCACTTT.

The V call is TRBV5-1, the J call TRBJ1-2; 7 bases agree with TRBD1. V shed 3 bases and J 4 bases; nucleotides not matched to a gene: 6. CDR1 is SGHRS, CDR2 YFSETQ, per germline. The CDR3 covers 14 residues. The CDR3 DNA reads TGCGCCAGCAGCTGGGGGACAGCCTTCTATGGCTACACCTTC. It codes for CASSWGTAFYGYTF.